These T cell receptor beta chains were read from a single sample in a study of T cell responses to AZD1222 COVID-19 vaccine. Method: immunoSEQ multiplex PCR; TCRdb's copy keeps in-frame clones and lacks some. The table records about 190,000 clones, more than 90% of them present only once. The starting material was peripheral blood, obtained 28 days after the second dose of the MenACWY control vaccine. These receptors were collected from an adult who received the MenACWY meningococcal vaccine as a control. The CDR3 runs from the conserved cysteine through the conserved F or W. Each record gives: clone size, J gene, D gene, V gene, CDR3 DNA, CDR3 protein. The D gene is left open where the match is weak. Not every row has a clone size; where given, it reads once, few, many or a size class.

NA	TRBJ2-5	NA	TRBV5-6	TGTGCCAGCAGCCTCCTCGGCCCCCGGAACCCCCAGTACTTC	CASSLLGPRNPQYF
NA	TRBJ1-4	NA	TRBV11-2	TGTGCCAGCAGCTTAGAGCTATGGAGCAAAAATGAAAAACTGTTTTTT	CASSLELWSKNEKLFF
NA	TRBJ2-2	TRBD2	TRBV7-8	TGTGCCAGCAGCTTGGGCGGGAGCAGTGGGGAGCTGTTTTTT	CASSLGGSSGELFF
NA	TRBJ1-5	NA	TRBV5-6	TGTGCCAGCAGCTTGAGTTCAGGGGCACGGGGGAATCAGCCCCAGCATTTT	CASSLSSGARGNQPQHF
NA	TRBJ1-2	NA	TRBV4-3	TGCGCCAGCAGCCAAGATTTGGGGACTGCTGGCTACACCTTC	CASSQDLGTAGYTF
NA	TRBJ2-3	NA	TRBV18	TGTGCCAGCTCACCCGGGGGCCGCACAGATACGCAGTATTTT	CASSPGGRTDTQYF
NA	TRBJ2-7	NA	TRBV6-5	TGTGCCAGCAGCATCACCCAGTCTCGAGAGCAGTACTTC	CASSITQSREQYF
NA	TRBJ2-1	NA	TRBV5-1	TGCGCCAGCAGCCTGTTAAATGAGCAGTTCTTC	CASSLLNEQFF
NA	TRBJ1-5	TRBD1	TRBV7-8	TGTGCCAGCAGCAGAGACAGGGATCAGCCCCAGCATTTT	CASSRDRDQPQHF
once	TRBJ2-1	NA	TRBV18	TGTGCCAGCTCACCGACAGATTGGAAGAATGAGCAGTTCTTC	CASSPTDWKNEQFF
NA	TRBJ1-2	NA	TRBV3-1/TRBV3-2	TGTGCCAGCAGCCAAGCTTCTACGAACTATGGCTACACCTTC	CASSQASTNYGYTF
NA	TRBJ1-6	NA	TRBV6-1	TGTGCCAGCAGTGAAAGTCGTGGTTCACCCCTCCACTTT	CASSESRGSPLHF
NA	TRBJ2-4	NA	TRBV7-9	TGTGCCAGCAGCTTGGGTGGGGAAGGCAAAAACATTCAGTACTTC	CASSLGGEGKNIQYF
NA	TRBJ1-1	NA	TRBV19	TGTGCCAGTACCCAGACCCTTTGGAACACTGAAGCTTTCTTT	CASTQTLWNTEAFF
NA	TRBJ1-6	NA	TRBV2	TGTGCCACTCAAGCCCTACGGGCTGGTAATTCACCCCTCCACTTT	CATQALRAGNSPLHF
NA	TRBJ2-5	TRBD2	TRBV18	TGTGCCAGCTCACCAAAGCTAGCGGGAGTAGGAAAGACCCAGTACTTC	CASSPKLAGVGKTQYF
once	TRBJ1-4	NA	TRBV25-1	TGTGCCAGCAGTGAATGGGTAGGGGGGACTAATGAAAAACTGTTTTTT	CASSEWVGGTNEKLFF
NA	TRBJ2-1	TRBD2	TRBV30	TGTGCCTGGAGTAGGGGCGGGAGCCACAATGAGCAGTTCTTC	CAWSRGGSHNEQFF
NA	TRBJ1-1	NA	TRBV19	TGTGCCAGTAGTATAAATGGGGGGCAAGGCACTGAAGCTTTCTTT	CASSINGGQGTEAFF
NA	TRBJ1-4	NA	TRBV18	TGTGCCAGCTCAGCAGAGGTCGGGACAAGGAATGAAAAACTGTTTTTT	CASSAEVGTRNEKLFF
NA	TRBJ2-1	NA	TRBV19	TGTGCCAGTAGTATGTTCGGGGATAGGGAGGATGAGCAGTTCTTC	CASSMFGDREDEQFF
NA	TRBJ2-3	NA	TRBV7-9	TGTGCCAGCACGCGAACAGATACGCAGTATTTT	CASTRTDTQYF
NA	TRBJ2-7	NA	TRBV15	TGTGCCACCAGCAGACCGCGGGACCCCACCTGGGACGAGCAGTACTTC	CATSRPRDPTWDEQYF
NA	TRBJ2-7	NA	TRBV6-5	TGTGCCAGCAGTCCCCCGTTGGGGGGCATCTACGAGCAGTACTTC	CASSPPLGGIYEQYF
NA	TRBJ2-1	NA	TRBV9	TGTGCCAGCAGCGTAGATGGCGGGCCCCACGCCTACAATGAGCAGTTCTTC	CASSVDGGPHAYNEQFF
NA	TRBJ2-2	NA	TRBV10-3	TGTGCCGGCGGGACCAACACCGGGGAGCTGTTTTTT	CAGGTNTGELFF
NA	TRBJ1-3	NA	TRBV30	TGTGCCTGTGAGAGTTACGGAAACACCATATATTTT	CACESYGNTIYF
NA	TRBJ2-7	TRBD2	TRBV19	TGTGCCAGTAGTACTCTAGCGGCGAGCTCCTACGAGCAGTACTTC	CASSTLAASSYEQYF
NA	TRBJ1-2	NA	TRBV5-1	TGCGCCAGCAGCTTGGGTGAAGGGGCGGAAGGCTACACCTTC	CASSLGEGAEGYTF
NA	TRBJ1-1	NA	TRBV2	TGTGCCAGCAGTGAAAGAAGGGTTACTAACACTGAAGCTTTCTTT	CASSERRVTNTEAFF
NA	TRBJ1-2	TRBD1	TRBV7-2	TGTGCCAGCAGAGTGGACAGGGCAAATGGCTACACCTTC	CASRVDRANGYTF
once	TRBJ1-1	NA	TRBV7-7	TGTGCCAGCAGTAGATACGAGGGACCGAACACTGAAGCTTTCTTT	CASSRYEGPNTEAFF
NA	TRBJ2-7	TRBD2	TRBV28	TGTGCCAGCAGTTTGGGACTAGCGGGAACCGAGCAGTACTTC	CASSLGLAGTEQYF
NA	TRBJ1-4	NA	TRBV19	TGTGCCAGTAGAAACAGGCCAGTGGGGAAACTGTTTTTT	CASRNRPVGKLFF
NA	TRBJ1-2	NA	TRBV6-1	TGTGCCAGCAGTGAAGCAGGAGACTTCTATGGCTACACCTTC	CASSEAGDFYGYTF
NA	TRBJ1-2	TRBD1	TRBV4-1	TGCGCCAGCAGCCAGCCGGGACAGTTCTATGGCTACACCTTC	CASSQPGQFYGYTF
NA	TRBJ1-1	NA	TRBV11-3	TGTGCCAGCAGCCCGCGGAGACTGAACACTGAAGCTTTCTTT	CASSPRRLNTEAFF
NA	TRBJ2-1	TRBD2	TRBV9	TGTGCCAGCAGCACTCGGAGGGAGGGCGACAATGAGCAGTTCTTC	CASSTRREGDNEQFF
NA	TRBJ2-7	TRBD1	TRBV5-8	TGTGCCAGCAGCAAAATGGGACAGAGCCTTTCCGAGCAGTACTTC	CASSKMGQSLSEQYF
NA	TRBJ2-5	NA	TRBV24-1	TGTGCCACCAGTGATCCTCTGGGCGGAGAGACCCAGTACTTC	CATSDPLGGETQYF
NA	TRBJ2-2	TRBD2	TRBV29-1	TGCAGCGCTACTAGCGGAGACACCGGGGAGCTGTTTTTT	CSATSGDTGELFF
NA	TRBJ1-3	NA	TRBV7-2	TGTGCCAGCAGCTTTTATGCAGGGGTCTCTGGAAACACCATATATTTT	CASSFYAGVSGNTIYF